Each of the 3 T cell receptor beta chains below was sequenced from the same sample in a study of CD8 T cells in ankylosing spondylitis. A single record per CDR3 protein comes from TCRdb applying MiXCR to the 5' RACE reads. In the table there are 220,000 or so distinct CDR3 sequences, over 9.5% of which are singletons. The source material was blood, either unsorted or a sorted T cell fraction (not recorded which). Receptor source: a male donor with ankylosing spondylitis or in good health (not recorded which).

Only a few counts were recorded for this clonotype. The CDR3 bases are TGTGCCAGCACCCAAAGGATGAATCAGCCCCAGCATTTT. Translated: CASTQRMNQPQHF. The chain uses TRBV6-1 and TRBJ1-5; D is unclear. CDR1 MNHNS and CDR2 SASEGT come from the germline V gene. The CDR3 covers 13 residues. V shed 7 bases and J shed 4 bases, with 11 bases lying between them.

This clonotype came up many times. The V call is TRBV12-3 or TRBV12-4, the J call TRBJ2-1; D is perhaps TRBD2 (6 bases). Trimming pared 2 bases from V and 7 bases from J, leaving 15 bases between. The length of the CDR3 is 15 residues. CDR3: CASSLRRGNDNEQFF. The CDR3 DNA sequence: TGTGCCAGCAGTTTAAGGAGGGGCAACGATAATGAGCAGTTCTTC.

This clonotype was observed many times. This chain uses TRBV5-1 with TRBJ2-3, with D tentatively TRBD2 (6 bases). Germline assignment: CDR1 SGHRS and CDR2 YFSETQ. The CDR3 length is 13 residues. Trimming took off 9 bases at V and 6 bases at J, with 17 bases between the two ends. The chain's CDR3 is CATRIGGYDTQYF. The DNA for the CDR3 is TGCGCCACCCGGATCGGGGGATACGATACGCAGTATTTT. The full variable domain, completed using reference TRBV5-1 and TRBJ2-3, is KAGVTQTPRYLIKTRGQQVTLSCSPISGHRSVSWYQQTPGQGLQFLFEYFSETQRNKGNFPGRFSGRQFSNSRSEMNVSTLELGDSALYLCATRIGGYDTQYFGPGTRLTVL.